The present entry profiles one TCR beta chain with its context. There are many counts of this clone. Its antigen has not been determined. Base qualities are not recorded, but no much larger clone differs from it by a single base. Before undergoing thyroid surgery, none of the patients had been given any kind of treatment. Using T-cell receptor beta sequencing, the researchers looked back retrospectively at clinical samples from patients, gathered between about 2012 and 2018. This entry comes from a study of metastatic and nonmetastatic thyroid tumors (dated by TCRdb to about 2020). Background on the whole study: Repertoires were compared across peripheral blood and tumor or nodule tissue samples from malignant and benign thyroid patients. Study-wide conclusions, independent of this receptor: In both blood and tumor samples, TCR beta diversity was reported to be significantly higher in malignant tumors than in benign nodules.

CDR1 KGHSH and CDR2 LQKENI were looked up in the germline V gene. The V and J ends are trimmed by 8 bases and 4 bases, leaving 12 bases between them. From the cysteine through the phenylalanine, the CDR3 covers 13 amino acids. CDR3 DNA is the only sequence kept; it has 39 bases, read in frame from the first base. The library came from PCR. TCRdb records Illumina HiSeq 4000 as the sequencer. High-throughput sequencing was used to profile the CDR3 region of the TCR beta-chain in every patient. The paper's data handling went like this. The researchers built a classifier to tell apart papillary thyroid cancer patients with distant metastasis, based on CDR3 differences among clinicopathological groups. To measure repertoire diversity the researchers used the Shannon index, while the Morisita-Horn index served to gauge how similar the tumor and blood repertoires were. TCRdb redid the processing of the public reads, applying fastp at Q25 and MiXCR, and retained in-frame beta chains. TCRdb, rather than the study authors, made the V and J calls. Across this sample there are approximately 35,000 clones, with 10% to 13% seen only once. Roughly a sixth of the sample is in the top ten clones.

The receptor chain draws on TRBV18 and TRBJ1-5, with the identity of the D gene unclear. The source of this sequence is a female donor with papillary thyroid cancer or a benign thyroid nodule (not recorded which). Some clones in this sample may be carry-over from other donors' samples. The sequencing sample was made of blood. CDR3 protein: CASGGERNQPQHF. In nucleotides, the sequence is TGTGCCAGCGGCGGGGAACGAAATCAGCCCCAGCATTTT.